This TCR beta chain originates from a study of T cells in Graves' hyperthyroidism and ophthalmopathy. At the level of the study: Peripheral blood sampling occurred at initial diagnosis, before any treatment. General study points: Ophthalmopathy and stable hyperthyroidism were told apart by a 13 V-J model. In the blood, most expanded thyroid clonotypes above 0.001 appeared as well.

In this sample, this clonotype turned up many times. Its antigen is not identified. Germline loops: CDR1 SQVTM, CDR2 ANQGSEA. V lost 7 bases and J lost 0, with 13 bases in between. The CDR3 covers 13 residues. Authors of the study amplified TCR beta CDR3 regions from RNA transcripts. HTBI primers drove first-round RT-PCR of the TCR CDR3. TCRdb itself ran the multiplex PCR reads through MiXCR, one entry per CDR3 protein. The table has over 400,000 distinct CDR3 sequences, less than 25% seen once; the top ten hold approximately 49%. Duration under 3 months, a NOSPECS grade of at least 4, and a Clinical Activity Score of at least 3 characterized the ophthalmopathy patients.

The V gene is TRBV29-1, the J gene TRBJ2-7; D is undetermined. The sample consisted of blood. The TCR sequence derives from a woman in her 70s with Graves' ophthalmopathy. The CDR3 bases are TGCAGCGGTGCCGTGGTCCCCTCCTACGAGCAGTACTTC. It codes for CSGAVVPSYEQYF.